This T cell receptor beta chain was retrieved from a study of CD4 T cells in relation to SARS-CoV-2 and coronaviruses. Study in general: After 10 days of antigen culture, PBMC TCR beta CDR3s were sequenced.

Regarding this clone: Its target is unknown.

There are 16 residues in the CDR3. Survey-level TCR-beta sequencing used DNA from CEF-cultured naive and memory CD4+ T cells. The method was immunoSEQ multiplex PCR; TCRdb's version includes in-frame clones alone and lacks a portion of them. The table shows about 38,000 clones, with under 85% occurring only once. Naive or memory CD4+ cells were cultured 1:1 with T cell-depleted PBMCs plus CEF. The receptor was derived from an adult with COVID-19. The specimen was memory CD4+ T cells from PBMCs, cultured in vitro. The J gene is TRBJ1-1, the V gene TRBV21-1. TRBV21-1 is listed as a pseudogene. The DNA for the CDR3 is TGTGCCAGCAGCAAAGTACTTAGAGGGCGGCTTAGGGTAGCTTTCTTT. Translation: CASSKVLRGRLRVAFF.